The 16 T cell receptor beta chains reported below all come from one sample, sequenced in a study of T cell responses to AZD1222 COVID-19 vaccine. The table came from immunoSEQ multiplex PCR; TCRdb's copy has only in-frame clones and leaves some out. The repertoire holds under 95,000 clones, with roughly 90% as singletons. The sample consisted of peripheral blood, taken 28 days after the second AZD1222 dose. These TCRs come from an adult who received the AZD1222 COVID-19 vaccine.

V usage is TRBV30 and J usage is TRBJ1-5; 7 bases line up with TRBD1. V dropped 0 bases and J dropped 2; count of bases not matched to a gene: 10. The CDR3 is 17 residues long. Germline lookup yields CDR1 GTSNPN and CDR2 SVGIG (reference sequence). CDR3 bases: TGTGCCTGGAGTGTACCTTCTACCGGACAGGGCAATCAGCCCCAGCATTTT. Translated, it gives CAWSVPSTGQGNQPQHF.

The chain has TRBV5-1 and TRBJ2-1, with D possibly being TRBD1 or TRBD2 (6 bases each). The CDR3 has 14 amino acids. In germline, CDR1 is SGHRS, CDR2 YFSETQ. Trimming pared 4 bases from V and 1 base from J, leaving 9 bases between. CDR3 sequence reads: CASSGGGSYNEQFF. CDR3 DNA sequence: TGCGCCAGCAGCGGAGGGGGTTCCTACAATGAGCAGTTCTTC.

V usage is TRBV4-1 and J usage is TRBJ2-7; 8 nucleotides agree with TRBD2. CDR1 and CDR2 from the germline V gene are MGHRA and YSYEKL. Losses at the gene ends were 2 bases for V and 0 bases for J; bases not matched to a gene: 21. The CDR3 consists of 21 residues. The CDR3 DNA sequence: TGCGCCAGCAGCCAACAGAAAACAGGGACTAGTCCCTTTTTTAGCTCCTACGAGCAGTACTTC. Translated: CASSQQKTGTSPFFSSYEQYF.

The chain combines TRBV2 with TRBJ2-5, with D tentatively TRBD1 (6 bases). The V end was cut by 7 bases, the J end by 5 bases, with 17 bases between. The CDR3 length is 14 residues. Germline V gene data show CDR1 as SNHLY and CDR2 as FYNNEI. CDR3 sequence: CASIRDKPSETQYF. The CDR3 coding sequence is TGTGCCAGCATTCGGGACAAGCCCTCCGAGACCCAGTACTTC.

V is TRBV29-1 and J is TRBJ1-1, with 11 bases matching TRBD1. Losses at the gene ends were 6 bases for V and 3 bases for J; bases not matched to a gene: 0. Germline lookup yields CDR1 SQVTM and CDR2 ANQGSEA. The CDR3 sequence is 12 residues long. The CDR3 region has the DNA TGCAGCGTGGGACAGGGGGACACTGAAGCTTTCTTT. This translates into CSVGQGDTEAFF.

CDR3 nucleotide sequence: TGTGCCAGCAGGGAAGGGAGCGGGAGGGCAACCTACAATGAGCAGTTCTTC. Amino acids: CASREGSGRATYNEQFF. The chain employs TRBV7-2 and TRBJ2-1; TRBD2 matches at 10 bases. Unmatched junction bases numbered 10, after V lost 6 bases and J lost 2 bases. CDR1 and CDR2 from the germline V gene are SGHTA and FQGNSA. CDR3 length: 17 amino acids.

The chain joins TRBV30 to TRBJ1-4, with TRBD1 matching 7 bases. V gave up 2 bases and J gave up 3 bases; unmatched junction bases: 0. CDR1 and CDR2 from the germline V gene are GTSNPN and SVGIG (reference sequence). The CDR3 consists of 13 residues. The CDR3 sequence: CAWSQGANEKLFF. The CDR3 nucleotides are TGTGCCTGGAGTCAGGGGGCTAATGAAAAACTGTTTTTT.

The chain employs TRBV5-5 and TRBJ1-2, with 7 bases aligning to TRBD1. The CDR3 is 15 residues long. The germline CDR1 and CDR2 sequences are SGHKS and YYEKEE (reference sequence). Germline trimming cut 1 base from V and 4 bases from J; bases unmatched to any gene: 7. The chain's CDR3 is CASSLRDSSLYGYTF. CDR3 DNA: TGTGCCAGCAGCTTGCGGGACAGTTCCCTCTATGGCTACACCTTC.

The genes are TRBV19 and TRBJ1-2; D is uncertain. The V end lost 6 bases, the J end lost 0 bases, and 11 bases lay between the germline ends. The CDR3 consists of 14 residues. Germline loops: CDR1 LNHDA, CDR2 SQIVND (reference sequence). The CDR3 reads CASRKGKANYGYTF. CDR3 DNA: TGTGCCAGTAGGAAGGGTAAAGCTAACTATGGCTACACCTTC.

The CDR3 spells CASRLGGAGGELFF. The CDR3 nucleotides read TGTGCCAGCAGACTGGGAGGGGCCGGCGGGGAGCTGTTTTTT. V usage is TRBV5-4 and J usage is TRBJ2-2; 7 positions match TRBD2. Per the germline V gene, CDR1 is SGHNT and CDR2 is YYREEE (reference sequence). With 5 bases clipped from V and 7 bases from J, the junction kept 8 bases outside the gene matches. There are 14 residues in the CDR3.

The CDR3 here is CASSFLSEETQYF. CDR3 DNA: TGTGCCAGCAGCTTTTTGTCAGAAGAGACCCAGTACTTC. The chain employs TRBV11-3 and TRBJ2-5; D call uncertain. This CDR3 is 13 amino acids long. Trimming pared 3 bases from V and 3 bases from J, leaving 8 bases between. Germline V gene lookup returns CDR1 SGHNT and CDR2 YENEEA.

The rearrangement joins TRBV3-1 (or the pseudogene TRBV3-2) to TRBJ1-1, with D hard to call. Trimming pared 5 bases from V and 1 base from J, leaving 8 bases between. CDR1 LGHDT and CDR2 YNNKEL come from the germline V gene (reference sequence). The CDR3 sequence is 13 residues long. DNA of the CDR3: TGTGCCAGCAGCGCACGGGCGAACACTGAAGCTTTCTTT. Translation gives CASSARANTEAFF.

Remarks on this clone: Other DNA sequences in this sample translate to the same CDR3. This rearrangement joins TRBV5-4 to TRBJ1-2; 8 bases match TRBD1. V lost 1 base and J lost 3; bases outside the gene matches: 2. The CDR3 consists of 14 residues. Germline V gene data show CDR1 as SGHNT and CDR2 as YYREEE (reference sequence). CDR3 sequence (DNA): TGTGCCAGCAGCTTGATGACAGGGGACTATGGCTACACCTTC. Translation: CASSLMTGDYGYTF.

The DNA of the CDR3 is TGTGCCATCAGTGAAATAGGGCCCACTGAAGCTTTCTTT. Translation gives CAISEIGPTEAFF. The V and J genes are TRBV10-3 and TRBJ1-1; D is unresolved. V was cut by 3 bases and J by 4 bases, with 9 bases left in between. Germline V gene sequence: CDR1 ENHRY, CDR2 SYGVKD. This CDR3 has 13 residues.

This clone was seen a few times. The V and J genes are TRBV27 and TRBJ1-5, with D maybe TRBD1 (5 bases). V lost 5 bases, J lost 7 bases, and 18 bases lay in between. Germline assignment: CDR1 MNHEY and CDR2 SMNVEV (reference sequence). This CDR3 spans 15 amino acids. This CDR3 reads CASSPEGTYGQPQHF. CDR3 DNA: TGTGCCAGCAGTCCCGAGGGGACTTATGGCCAGCCCCAGCATTTT.

The rearrangement joins TRBV10-1 to TRBJ2-1; 9 positions agree with TRBD1. Unmatched junction bases numbered 13, after V lost 10 bases and J lost 3 bases. The CDR3 spans 16 residues. Germline V gene lookup returns CDR1 WNHNN and CDR2 SYGVQD (reference sequence). The CDR3 nucleotides are TGCGCCAAAACACCAACCAGGACAGGGGACTACAATGAGCAGTTCTTC. This translates into CAKTPTRTGDYNEQFF.